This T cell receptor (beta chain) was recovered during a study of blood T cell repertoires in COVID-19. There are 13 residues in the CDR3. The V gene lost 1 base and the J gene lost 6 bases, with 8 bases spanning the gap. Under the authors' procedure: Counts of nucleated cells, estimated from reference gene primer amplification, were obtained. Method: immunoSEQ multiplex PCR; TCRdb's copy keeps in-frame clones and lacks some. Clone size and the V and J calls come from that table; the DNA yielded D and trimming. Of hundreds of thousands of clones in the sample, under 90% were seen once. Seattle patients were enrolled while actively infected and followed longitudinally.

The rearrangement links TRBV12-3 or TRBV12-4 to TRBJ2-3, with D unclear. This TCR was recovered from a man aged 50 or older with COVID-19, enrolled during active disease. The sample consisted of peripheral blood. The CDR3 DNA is TGTGCCAGCAGTTTAGGTGCGCGGGATACGCAGTATTTT. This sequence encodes CASSLGARDTQYF.